The rows below give T cell receptor beta chains drawn from one sample of a study of T cell changes during pregnancy in multiple sclerosis. Measured with immunoSEQ multiplex PCR; TCRdb has only the in-frame clones, and not every one. The data show about 50,000 clones, about 94% seen once. Sequences were derived from CD4+ T cells from peripheral blood mononuclear cells, sampled after pregnancy. Receptor source: a female donor with multiple sclerosis, enrolled in a pregnancy study. The CDR3 runs from the conserved cysteine through the conserved F or W. D genes are given only for firm matches. Size values are once, few and many counts, or a class for expanded clones, and some rows have none.

V: TRBV6-5
D: TRBD2
length: 14
J: TRBJ2-7
size: .
DNA: TGTGCCAGCAGTTACGAGCCTAGCGGGAGGCCTCAGTACTTC
CDR3: CASSYEPSGRPQYF

V: TRBV10-3
D: .
length: 16
J: TRBJ2-5
size: .
DNA: TGTGCCATCAGTGGGGCAGTCGGGAGTGTGGTAGAGACCCAGTACTTC
CDR3: CAISGAVGSVVETQYF

V: TRBV28
D: TRBD2
length: 15
J: TRBJ2-7
size: .
DNA: TGTGCCAGCAGCCCCCGGCAGGGCGGGAGGTACGAGCAGTACTTC
CDR3: CASSPRQGGRYEQYF

V: TRBV5-1
D: TRBD1
length: 16
J: TRBJ2-7
size: .
DNA: TGCGCCAGCAGGCGCGCCGGGACAGGGACGAACTACGAGCAGTACTTC
CDR3: CASRRAGTGTNYEQYF

V: TRBV6-4
D: .
length: 13
J: TRBJ1-1
size: few
DNA: TGTGCCAGCAGTGAAGCAGGGAACACTGAAGCTTTCTTT
CDR3: CASSEAGNTEAFF

V: TRBV9
D: .
length: 16
J: TRBJ1-4
size: .
DNA: TGTGCCAGCAGCGTAGGAGGGGGAACGGGGATAGAAAAACTGTTTTTT
CDR3: CASSVGGGTGIEKLFF

V: TRBV18
D: .
length: 13
J: TRBJ2-7
size: .
DNA: TGTGCCAGCTCAGTATCAGAGGGCTACGAGCAGTACTTC
CDR3: CASSVSEGYEQYF

V: TRBV19
D: TRBD2
length: 15
J: TRBJ2-1
size: .
DNA: TGTGCCAGTAGTATAGATCGGGGAGGGTTCAATGAGCAGTTCTTC
CDR3: CASSIDRGGFNEQFF

V: TRBV28
D: .
length: 16
J: TRBJ1-1
size: .
DNA: TGTGCCAGCAGTTTGGGGGGAGGAGGATCGGGCACTGAAGCTTTCTTT
CDR3: CASSLGGGGSGTEAFF

V: TRBV18
D: TRBD1
length: 17
J: TRBJ2-1
size: .
DNA: TGTGCCAGCTCACCACTACTAACCCCCAGACAGGGCGATGAGCAGTTCTTC
CDR3: CASSPLLTPRQGDEQFF

V: TRBV9
D: .
length: 14
J: TRBJ1-2
size: .
DNA: TGTGCCAGCAGCGTAGCCGGGGGGAACTATGGCTACACCTTC
CDR3: CASSVAGGNYGYTF

V: TRBV9
D: TRBD2
length: 15
J: TRBJ2-1
size: .
DNA: TGTGCCAGCAGCTACGGACTAGCGGGATACAATGAGCAGTTCTTC
CDR3: CASSYGLAGYNEQFF

V: TRBV7-9
D: TRBD1
length: 13
J: TRBJ2-3
size: .
DNA: TGTGCCAGCAGCTTAACAGGGGCAGATACGCAGTATTTT
CDR3: CASSLTGADTQYF

V: TRBV29-1
D: TRBD2
length: 16
J: TRBJ2-7
size: once
DNA: TGCAGCGTTGAGCAGCCGGGTAGCGGGGCCTTGGACGAGCAGTACTTC
CDR3: CSVEQPGSGALDEQYF

V: TRBV5-1
D: TRBD1
length: 17
J: TRBJ1-4
size: .
DNA: TGCGCCAGCAGCCGCCTGAGACAGGGGGCAACTAATGAAAAACTGTTTTTT
CDR3: CASSRLRQGATNEKLFF

V: TRBV19
D: TRBD1
length: 15
J: TRBJ1-2
size: .
DNA: TGTGCCAGTGCCGGCCCTGGGACAGGGAATGGTGGCTACACCTTC
CDR3: CASAGPGTGNGGYTF

V: TRBV19
D: .
length: 15
J: TRBJ2-1
size: once
DNA: TGTGCCAGTACCCCAGGAGGACCGACCTACAATGAGCAGTTCTTC
CDR3: CASTPGGPTYNEQFF

V: TRBV2
D: TRBD2
length: 15
J: TRBJ2-1
size: .
DNA: TGTGCCAGCAGTCGGGACTATGGGACCTACAATGAGCAGTTCTTC
CDR3: CASSRDYGTYNEQFF

V: TRBV10-2
D: TRBD1
length: 15
J: TRBJ1-3
size: .
DNA: TGCGCCAGCAGTGTGCAGGGGGCGCCTGGAAACACCATATATTTT
CDR3: CASSVQGAPGNTIYF

V: TRBV28
D: .
length: 16
J: TRBJ1-2
size: .
DNA: TGTGCCAGTAGTGCCCCTGGCAGGGGCGCTAACTATGGCTACACCTTC
CDR3: CASSAPGRGANYGYTF

V: TRBV19
D: TRBD1
length: 17
J: TRBJ1-5
size: once
DNA: TGTGCCAGTAGTACGACAGGGGGCGCCGGTGTAAAACAGCCCCAGCATTTT
CDR3: CASSTTGGAGVKQPQHF

V: TRBV12-5
D: .
length: 10
J: TRBJ1-1
size: .
DNA: TGTGCTAGTGGTTTGGTTAAAGCTTTCTTT
CDR3: CASGLVKAFF

V: TRBV14
D: TRBD2
length: 18
J: TRBJ2-7
size: .
DNA: TGTGCCAGCAGCCCAGACCCTTTACTAGCGGGCTCCTCCTACGAGCAGTACTTC
CDR3: CASSPDPLLAGSSYEQYF

V: TRBV27
D: TRBD2
length: 14
J: TRBJ2-3
size: .
DNA: TGTGCCACCCTAGCGGGAGCGGGCACAGATACGCAGTATTTT
CDR3: CATLAGAGTDTQYF

V: TRBV27
D: TRBD2
length: 16
J: TRBJ2-3
size: .
DNA: TGTGCCAGCAGTATAAATAGCGGGAGATTCACAGATACGCAGTATTTT
CDR3: CASSINSGRFTDTQYF

V: TRBV6-1
D: TRBD1
length: 14
J: TRBJ1-2
size: .
DNA: TGTGCCAGCAGTGAAATGGGACAGAACTATGGCTACACCTTC
CDR3: CASSEMGQNYGYTF

V: TRBV2
D: TRBD1
length: 13
J: TRBJ1-6
size: .
DNA: TGTGCCAGCAGTGAGACAGGGGTATCTGCCCTCCACTTT
CDR3: CASSETGVSALHF

V: TRBV9
D: TRBD2
length: 17
J: TRBJ2-7
size: .
DNA: TGTGCCAGCAGCGTAGGGACTAGCGGGACCCTTTCCTACGAGCAGTACTTC
CDR3: CASSVGTSGTLSYEQYF

V: TRBV15
D: .
length: 15
J: TRBJ1-6
size: .
DNA: TGTGCCACCAGCAGAGAGATAGAAGGGGGTTCACCCCTCCACTTT
CDR3: CATSREIEGGSPLHF

V: TRBV7-9
D: .
length: 13
J: TRBJ1-1
size: .
DNA: TGTGCCAGCAGCACGACAACGAACACTGAAGCTTTCTTT
CDR3: CASSTTTNTEAFF

V: TRBV5-1
D: TRBD2
length: 17
J: TRBJ2-2
size: .
DNA: TGCGCCAGCAGCTCGGGACTAGCGGGACTGAACACCGGGGAGCTGTTTTTT
CDR3: CASSSGLAGLNTGELFF

V: TRBV25-1
D: TRBD2
length: 13
J: TRBJ2-1
size: .
DNA: TGTGCCAGCAGTGTGACGGGACTACCCCGTCGGTTCTTC
CDR3: CASSVTGLPRRFF

V: TRBV27
D: .
length: 14
J: TRBJ2-4
size: .
DNA: TGTGCCAGCATGGACGGACACCTCAAAAACATTCAGTACTTC
CDR3: CASMDGHLKNIQYF

V: TRBV7-2
D: .
length: 15
J: TRBJ2-3
size: .
DNA: TGTGCCAGCAGCTTGGACAACCATATTGCAGATACGCAGTATTTT
CDR3: CASSLDNHIADTQYF

V: TRBV27
D: .
length: 15
J: TRBJ2-2
size: .
DNA: TGTGCCAGCCGTAGAGGGTCCTCCCGGGCCGGGGAGCTGTTTTTT
CDR3: CASRRGSSRAGELFF